This is a list of T cell receptor beta chains from one sample in a study of shared clonotypes between healthy human individuals. Profiled with immunoSEQ multiplex PCR; TCRdb holds only in-frame clones, not every one. The repertoire holds about 710,000 clones, roughly two thirds seen once, with over 1.5% in the top ten. The sequencing sample was made of memory CD4+ T cells sorted from blood. These receptors were taken from a woman aged 25 to 45 in good health. Both conserved end residues are part of each CDR3. D genes are given only for firm matches. Only part of the rows carry a size: once, few, many, or a class if the clone is expanded.

D | J | V | size | DNA | CDR3
TRBD2 | TRBJ2-1 | TRBV9 | NA | TGTGCCAGCAGCGCACAGAGCGGGAGGGCCTTTTGGGGCTCCTACAATGAGCAGTTCTTC | CASSAQSGRAFWGSYNEQFF
NA | TRBJ2-7 | TRBV7-2 | NA | TGTGCCAGCAGCTTTGTCCCCGGGTCCTACGAGCAGTACTTC | CASSFVPGSYEQYF
NA | TRBJ2-1 | TRBV5-4 | NA | TGTGCCAGCAGCTTCGACAGCGAGCAGTTCTTC | CASSFDSEQFF
NA | TRBJ1-3 | TRBV28 | few | TGTGCCAGCAGTTTGATGCGTGGCAGGGCGGGAAACACCATATATTTT | CASSLMRGRAGNTIYF
NA | TRBJ2-3 | TRBV18 | NA | TGTGCCAGCTCACCTAGGACAGATACGCAGTATTTT | CASSPRTDTQYF
NA | TRBJ2-7 | TRBV5-1 | NA | TGCGCCAGCAGCTTGGAGAGGGATGTCGGCGAGCAGTACTTC | CASSLERDVGEQYF
NA | TRBJ2-3 | TRBV4-2 | many | TGTGCCAGCAGCCAAGGGACGAGCACAGATACGCAGTATTTT | CASSQGTSTDTQYF
NA | TRBJ1-4 | TRBV5-1 | NA | TGCGCCAGCAGCTTGGGACAAGGCTCAACTAATGAAAAACTGTTTTTT | CASSLGQGSTNEKLFF
NA | TRBJ2-7 | TRBV15 | NA | TGTGCCACCAGCAGGGGGCCAGGGGGGGCCTACGAGCAGTACTTC | CATSRGPGGAYEQYF
NA | TRBJ1-1 | TRBV4-1 | NA | TGCGCCAGCAGTCAAGGCGGAGCTTTCTTT | CASSQGGAFF
NA | TRBJ2-7 | TRBV5-1 | NA | TGCGCCAGCAATGGTTTTAGGGGTAGCGACGAGCAGTACTTC | CASNGFRGSDEQYF
TRBD1 | TRBJ2-7 | TRBV5-6 | NA | TGTGCCAGCAGCGTTCGGACAGGGCTTGGCGAGCAGTACTTC | CASSVRTGLGEQYF
NA | TRBJ1-4 | TRBV6-5 | NA | TGTGCCAGCAGTTACGGAGGTGGTAATGAAAAACTGTTTTTT | CASSYGGGNEKLFF
NA | TRBJ1-1 | TRBV5-1 | few | TGCGCCAGCAGCTTGGGAGGGGTTCAACACACTGAAGCTTTCTTT | CASSLGGVQHTEAFF
TRBD1 | TRBJ2-7 | TRBV28 | NA | TGTGCCAGGCCCGGGACAGATAAATGTGGCAGCTACGAGCAGTACTTC | CARPGTDKCGSYEQYF
NA | TRBJ2-7 | TRBV27 | NA | TGTGCCAGCAGTTTATCTCGGAGGGGGCGGTACGAGCAGTACTTC | CASSLSRRGRYEQYF
TRBD1 | TRBJ2-2 | TRBV7-2 | few | TGTGCCAGCAGCTTAGCGCTGGGCAGGGGGCGCTCCGGGGAGCTGTTTTTT | CASSLALGRGRSGELFF
NA | TRBJ1-1 | TRBV7-1 | once | TGTGCCAGCAGCTTAGCGCGTCCGGAGAACACTGAAGCTTTCTTT | CASSLARPENTEAFF
NA | TRBJ2-3 | TRBV7-3 | NA | TGTGCCAGCACCGAATGGGGCGTAGATACGCAGTATTTT | CASTEWGVDTQYF
NA | TRBJ1-1 | TRBV5-1 | few | TGCGCCAGCAGCTTGTTCGGGGGGGACAACACTGAAGCTTTCTTT | CASSLFGGDNTEAFF
NA | TRBJ2-6 | TRBV6-5 | NA | TGTGCCAGCAGTTTAGGAAAATCTGGGGCCAACGTCCTGACTTTC | CASSLGKSGANVLTF
TRBD2 | TRBJ2-3 | TRBV9 | NA | TGTGCCAGCAGCGTGGGAGGACTAGCGGATAGCACAGATACGCAGTATTTT | CASSVGGLADSTDTQYF
TRBD1 | TRBJ2-3 | TRBV5-1 | many | TGCGCCAGCGACCGGACAGGGGTCACAGATACGCAGTATTTT | CASDRTGVTDTQYF
TRBD2 | TRBJ2-2 | TRBV30 | NA | TGTGCCTGGAGTGTTACAGCGGGAGGAATCGGGGAGCTGTTTTTT | CAWSVTAGGIGELFF
TRBD2 | TRBJ2-5 | TRBV7-9 | once | TGTGCCAGCAGCTATTTTTCGGGGGGTGAGACCCAGTACTTC | CASSYFSGGETQYF
NA | TRBJ2-2 | TRBV7-9 | NA | TGTGCCAGCAGCGAGATGACCGGGGAGCTGTTTTTT | CASSEMTGELFF
TRBD1 | TRBJ1-5 | TRBV6-1 | NA | TGTGCCAGCAGTGGACAGGGCTTTAGCAATCAGCCCCAGCATTTT | CASSGQGFSNQPQHF
NA | TRBJ2-7 | TRBV7-9 | NA | TGTGCCAGCGGGTCGTGGAGGGATTACGAGCAGTACTTC | CASGSWRDYEQYF
NA | TRBJ2-1 | TRBV5-1 | few | TGCGCCAGCAGTAGGGACTCGAGCTCCTACAATGAGCAGTTCTTC | CASSRDSSSYNEQFF
TRBD2 | TRBJ2-1 | TRBV29-1 | NA | TGCAGCGTTTCAGGACTAGCGGGAGCATACGATGAGCAGTTCTTC | CSVSGLAGAYDEQFF
TRBD1 | TRBJ2-7 | TRBV5-8 | once | TGTGCCAGCAGCCGGGGGGACAGGGTCCTGAACGAGCAGTACTTC | CASSRGDRVLNEQYF
TRBD1 | TRBJ1-5 | TRBV19 | NA | TGTGCCAGTAGTCGAGGACAGGTAGTTAATAGCAATCAGCCCCAGCATTTT | CASSRGQVVNSNQPQHF
NA | TRBJ1-1 | TRBV5-1 | few | TGCGCCAGCAGCATCCGGTACAGGGCAACTGAAGCTTTCTTT | CASSIRYRATEAFF
NA | TRBJ2-1 | TRBV27 | NA | TGTGCCCGCAGCGGTGAGAATTCCTACAATGAGCAGTTCTTC | CARSGENSYNEQFF
NA | TRBJ2-5 | TRBV4-1 | NA | TGCGCCAGCAGCCAAGATGAACCCCGCCGAGGGACCCAGTACTTC | CASSQDEPRRGTQYF
NA | TRBJ2-7 | TRBV7-2 | NA | TGTGCCAGCAGCTTTCAGTCCCACAGAGTCTACGAGCAGTACTTC | CASSFQSHRVYEQYF
TRBD1 | TRBJ2-7 | TRBV14 | NA | TGTGCCAGCAGCACCCGGACAGGGGGCGAGCAGTACTTC | CASSTRTGGEQYF
TRBD2 | TRBJ2-1 | TRBV6-1 | few | TGTGCCAGCAGTGGTACTAGCGGGGTCTACAATGAGCAGTTCTTC | CASSGTSGVYNEQFF
NA | TRBJ1-1 | TRBV27 | NA | TGTGCCAGCAGTTTATTGGGTGGGAACACTGAAGCTTTCTTT | CASSLLGGNTEAFF
TRBD1 | TRBJ1-4 | TRBV5-1 | many | TGCGCCAGCAGCTTTACAGGGGGCCGGGGTGAAAAACTGTTTTTT | CASSFTGGRGEKLFF
TRBD1 | TRBJ2-7 | TRBV7-6 | NA | TGTGCCAGCAGCCCCTACAGGGGGTGGGAGCAGTACTTC | CASSPYRGWEQYF
TRBD1 | TRBJ2-1 | TRBV29-1 | NA | TGCAGCGGAACGAATCCCGGGACAGTTTTGCGGGAGCAGTTCTTC | CSGTNPGTVLREQFF
NA | TRBJ2-7 | TRBV14 | NA | TGTGCCAGCAGCCAAGAGTTGAGGGGCAACGAGCAGTACTTC | CASSQELRGNEQYF
TRBD2 | TRBJ2-3 | TRBV11-2 | NA | TGTGCCAGCATCCTCAGCGGGGGAAGCACAGATACGCAGTATTTT | CASILSGGSTDTQYF
NA | TRBJ2-5 | TRBV19 | NA | TGTGCCAGTAGTCCGGGAGCCAGCCAAGAGACCCAGTACTTC | CASSPGASQETQYF